These 17 T cell receptor beta chains originate from one sample sequenced in a study of T cells in Graves' hyperthyroidism and ophthalmopathy. It was RNA transcripts that yielded the amplified TCR beta CDR3 regions. RT-PCR in the first round (using the HTBI primer set) targeted the TCR CDR3. One entry per CDR3 protein, called by TCRdb with MiXCR from the multiplex PCR reads. Of approximately 590,000 distinct CDR3 sequences detected, approximately 14% appear once; the ten largest clones hold approximately 7%. Material: blood. These TCRs come from a woman aged 25-40 years with Graves' hyperthyroidism.

This clonotype showed up many times. This chain connects TRBV11-2 to TRBJ2-3, with 9 bases fitting TRBD2. The CDR3 has 19 amino acids. V shed 1 base, J shed 1 base, and the junction held 12 bases outside the gene matches. Germline V CDR1 and CDR2: SGHAT, FQNNGV. CDR3 in amino acids: CASSLVTRLADIGTDTQYF. CDR3 bases: TGTGCCAGCAGCTTAGTGACGCGACTAGCGGATATTGGCACAGATACGCAGTATTTT.

This clonotype was recorded a few times. The chain is built from TRBV6-1 and TRBJ2-1; 11 nucleotides agree with TRBD2. The germline V gene encodes CDR1 MNHNS and CDR2 SASEGT. The V segment lost 4 bases and the J segment 8 bases; nucleotides outside the gene matches: 7. The CDR3 totals 15 residues. CDR3 sequence: CASSAAVAGGDEQFF. The CDR3 nucleotides read TGTGCCAGCAGTGCCGCTGTAGCGGGAGGGGATGAGCAGTTCTTC.

Ten or more counts support this clonotype. CDR3 sequence (DNA): TGTGCCAGCAGCCCTTTAGCGGGAGCCTACAATGAGCAGTTCTTC. Residues: CASSPLAGAYNEQFF. The gene calls are TRBV7-9 and TRBJ2-1; 9 bases align to TRBD2. The CDR3 has 15 residues. Trimming removed 5 bases from V and 2 bases from J; junction bases left unmatched: 4. The germline gives CDR1 SEHNR, CDR2 FQNEAQ (reference sequence).

This clonotype was picked up many times. The chain joins TRBV29-1 to TRBJ2-3, with 8 bases identical to TRBD2. This CDR3 is 18 amino acids long. Per germline, CDR1 SQVTM and CDR2 ANQGSEA. Losses at the gene ends were 1 base for V and 3 bases for J; bases not matched to a gene: 15. CDR3 in DNA: TGCAGCGTTGAAGTTGCTGGAGGTAGCGGGGCCCCGACAGATACGCAGTATTTT. It encodes CSVEVAGGSGAPTDTQYF.

This clonotype showed up just a few times. The rearrangement uses TRBV7-9 and TRBJ2-7, with D perhaps TRBD1 or TRBD2 (6 bases each). The V end lost 8 bases, the J end lost 7 bases, and 15 bases lay between the germline ends. This CDR3 comprises 12 residues. CDR1 SEHNR and CDR2 FQNEAQ come from the germline V gene (reference sequence). DNA for the CDR3: TGTGCCAGCGGCGGTCGAGGGGGGGAGCAGTACTTC. It translates to CASGGRGGEQYF.

This clonotype came up a few times. The chain combines TRBV20-1 with TRBJ2-7; the match to TRBD1 covers 7 bases. Losses at the gene ends were 7 bases for V and 2 bases for J; bases not matched to a gene: 2. Germline V gives CDR1 DFQATT, CDR2 SNEGSKA (reference sequence). This CDR3 spans 11 amino acids. In nucleotides, the CDR3 is TGCAGTGGGACAGGAGCCTACGAGCAGTACTTC. This sequence encodes CSGTGAYEQYF.

The chain uses TRBV20-1 and TRBJ2-3; the match to TRBD1 covers 8 bases. The CDR3 covers 16 residues. CDR1 is DFQATT, CDR2 SNEGSKA, per germline (reference sequence). The ends lost 4 bases at V and 3 bases at J; junction bases unmatched: 12. CDR3 loop: CSANLGQAGWTDTQYF. The DNA for the CDR3 is TGCAGTGCTAACCTGGGACAGGCCGGTTGGACAGATACGCAGTATTTT.

In this sample, this clonotype turned up a few times. The chain has TRBV20-1 and TRBJ1-1; possibly TRBD1 for D (6 bases). V shed 0 bases and J shed 1 base, with 12 bases lying between them. The CDR3 spans 15 residues. Germline CDR1 reads DFQATT; CDR2 reads SNEGSKA (reference sequence). CDR3 region: CSARDPSTGNTEAFF. CDR3 DNA sequence: TGCAGTGCTAGAGACCCTTCGACAGGGAACACTGAAGCTTTCTTT.

This clonotype was counted many times. The CDR3 is CASSPGSGLDYEQYF. CDR3 DNA sequence: TGTGCCAGCAGCCCGGGATCTGGGCTGGACTACGAGCAGTACTTC. The V gene is TRBV28, the J gene TRBJ2-7, with D perhaps matching TRBD2 (5 bases). Germline CDR1 is MDHEN and CDR2 is SYDVKM. The V end was cut by 6 bases, the J end by 3 bases, with 18 bases between. The CDR3 sequence is 15 residues long.

This clonotype occurred many times. The CDR3 reads CATSRGTGGGSYEQYF. Here the CDR3 DNA reads TGTGCCACCAGCAGAGGGACAGGGGGCGGCTCCTACGAGCAGTACTTC. The chain employs TRBV15 and TRBJ2-7; TRBD1 matches at 11 bases. The length of the CDR3 is 16 residues. Germline assignment: CDR1 LNHNV and CDR2 YYDKDF (reference sequence). V lost 1 base to trimming and J lost 0 bases; unmatched junction nucleotides: 2.

This clonotype was seen only a few times. The gene calls are TRBV13 and TRBJ2-7; 7 bases match TRBD1. The CDR3 consists of 15 residues. V trimming: 2 bases; J trimming: 0 bases; junction bases outside the gene matches: 4. CDR1 PRHDT and CDR2 FYEKMQ come from the germline V gene (reference sequence). The CDR3 reads CASSLKTGPSYEQYF. In DNA form, the CDR3 reads TGTGCCAGCAGCTTAAAGACAGGGCCCTCCTACGAGCAGTACTTC.

This clonotype was recorded many times. CDR3 protein: CASSLGARGSVRGTEAFF. The DNA of the CDR3 is TGTGCCAGCAGTTTAGGGGCAAGGGGGTCCGTAAGAGGGACTGAAGCTTTCTTT. The V call is TRBV12-3 or TRBV12-4, the J call TRBJ1-1; D possibly corresponds to TRBD1 (6 bases). Deletions cut 1 base from V and 5 bases from J, with 23 bases between. This CDR3 spans 18 amino acids.

In this sample, this clonotype turned up many times. The rearrangement links TRBV25-1 to TRBJ1-3, with 8 bases that match TRBD1. The V segment lost 4 bases and the J segment 3 bases; nucleotides outside the gene matches: 8. The CDR3 runs to 16 residues. Germline V gives CDR1 MGHDK, CDR2 SYGVNS. The CDR3 is CASSGPDRVFGNTIYF. Written as DNA, the CDR3 is TGTGCCAGCAGTGGACCGGACAGGGTGTTTGGAAACACCATATATTTT.

This clonotype was detected ten times or more. The chain employs TRBV3-1 and TRBJ1-2, with unresolved D. Germline CDR1 reads LGHDT; CDR2 reads YNNKEL (reference sequence). V was shortened by 2 bases and J by 0 bases, with 4 bases between the two germline ends. The length of the CDR3 is 13 residues. The CDR3 protein is CASSQLANYGYTF. The CDR3 DNA reads as TGTGCCAGCAGCCAACTGGCTAACTATGGCTACACCTTC. The complete variable domain, with remaining parts taken from reference TRBV3-1 and TRBJ1-2, reads DTAVSQTPKYLVTQMGNDKSIKCEQNLGHDTMYWYKQDSKKFLKIMFSYNNKELIINETVPNRFSPKSPDKAHLNLHINSLELGDSAVYFCASSQLANYGYTFGSGTRLTVV.

This clonotype occurred many times. The rearrangement links TRBV2 to TRBJ1-2; TRBD1 aligns across 7 bases. Germline CDR1 is SNHLY and CDR2 is FYNNEI. The junction had 5 bases not matched to a gene; V was cut back by 4 bases and J by 0 bases. This CDR3 spans 15 amino acids. The CDR3 nucleotides are TGTGCCAGCAGTGTGGGACAGAATTCTAACTATGGCTACACCTTC. It codes for CASSVGQNSNYGYTF.

This clonotype was recorded at least ten times. This chain joins TRBV7-2 and TRBJ2-1; tentative D call: TRBD1 (6 bases). V gave up 7 bases and J gave up 5 bases, with 12 bases separating them. The CDR3 is 13 residues long. Germline lookup yields CDR1 SGHTA and CDR2 FQGNSA. The CDR3 reads CASTRQADNEQFF. CDR3 nucleotides: TGTGCCAGCACCCGACAGGCTGACAATGAGCAGTTCTTC.

About this clonotype: Being one base from a much bigger clone, this may be a read error. The chain recombines TRBV7-9 with TRBJ1-4, with 9 bases aligning to TRBD1. The CDR3 runs 15 residues. Germline-derived CDR1 and CDR2 are SEHNR and FQNEAQ (reference sequence). CDR3 protein: CAGSFPRTGEEKLFF. CDR3 DNA: TGTGCCGGCAGCTTTCCTCGGACAGGGGAGGAAAAACTGTTTTTT.